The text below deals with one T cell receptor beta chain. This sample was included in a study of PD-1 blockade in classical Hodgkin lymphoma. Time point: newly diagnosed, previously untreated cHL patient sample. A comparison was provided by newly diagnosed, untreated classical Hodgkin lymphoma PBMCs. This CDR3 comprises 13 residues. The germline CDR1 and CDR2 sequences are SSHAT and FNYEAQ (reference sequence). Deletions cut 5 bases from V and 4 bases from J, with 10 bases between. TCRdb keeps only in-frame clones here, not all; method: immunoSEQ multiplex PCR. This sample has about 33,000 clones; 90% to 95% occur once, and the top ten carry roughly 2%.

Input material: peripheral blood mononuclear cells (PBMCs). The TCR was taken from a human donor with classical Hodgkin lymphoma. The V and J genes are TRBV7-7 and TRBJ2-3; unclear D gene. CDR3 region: CASSLSGPDTQYF. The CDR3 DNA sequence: TGTGCCAGCAGCCTTAGTGGCCCAGATACGCAGTATTTT.